This TCR beta chain was identified during a study of technical replicates of blood from four donors. The V gene end was trimmed by 2 bases and the J gene end by 2 bases; junction bases not matched to a gene: 6. The CDR3 covers 16 residues. Germline CDR1 MGHRA, CDR2 YSYEKL. Sequencing was performed with immunoSEQ multiplex PCR; in TCRdb, only in-frame clones are kept and a portion is missing. The repertoire holds approximately 93,000 clones, with over 85% as singletons. This clone was found a few times. The receptor was isolated from a human donor in good health. The sample taken for sequencing was T cells isolated from PBMCs. This sequence joins TRBV4-1 and TRBJ2-5, with 9 bases aligning to TRBD2. DNA of the CDR3: TGCGCCAGCAGCCAAAGAGCGGGAGGCCAGCAAGAGACCCAGTACTTC. This sequence encodes CASSQRAGGQQETQYF.